One and the same sample provided the 13 T cell receptor beta chains below, sequenced in a study of blood T cell repertoires in COVID-19. Only in-frame clones appear in the TCRdb table, and some are missing; sequencing was by immunoSEQ multiplex PCR. The sample has some 150,000 clones, approximately 85% seen once. The material sequenced was peripheral blood. These receptors were obtained from a man aged 55 to 70 with COVID-19, enrolled during active disease.

The DNA for the CDR3 is TGTGCCAGCAGCGGAGAGACAGGACTCTATGGCTACACCTTC. Its protein is CASSGETGLYGYTF. V gene TRBV9 combines with J gene TRBJ1-2; tentative D call: TRBD1 (6 bases). Germline values: CDR1 SGDLS, CDR2 YYNGEE. CDR3 size: 14 residues. Trimming left V 3 bases short and J 4 bases short, with 13 bases between.

The CDR3 region is CATTTGPGGSGANVLTF. The CDR3 DNA follows: TGTGCCACCACGACAGGCCCAGGGGGCTCTGGGGCCAACGTCCTGACTTTC. The V gene is TRBV19, the J gene TRBJ2-6; 7 bases agree with TRBD1. The CDR3 is 17 residues long. V was clipped by 10 bases and J by 0 bases; unmatched bases: 12. Germline CDR1 and CDR2: LNHDA and SQIVND (reference sequence).

This sequence joins TRBV21-1 and TRBJ1-3. TRBV21-1 is tagged as a pseudogene. The CDR3 sequence is 14 residues long. As DNA, the CDR3 is TGTGCCAGCAGCAAAGATCTCGCGCGAAACACCATATATTTT. This sequence encodes CASSKDLARNTIYF.

This sequence joins TRBV11-2 and TRBJ2-1; TRBD2 agrees at 9 bases. CDR1 is SGHAT, CDR2 FQNNGV, per germline. V was clipped by 3 bases and J by 1 base; unmatched bases: 4. The CDR3 is 16 amino acids. CDR3 in amino acids: CASSFRAGGSYNEQFF. The CDR3 DNA reads TGTGCCAGCAGCTTCAGAGCGGGAGGATCCTACAATGAGCAGTTCTTC. Filled out from reference TRBV11-2 and TRBJ2-1, the complete variable domain reads EAGVAQSPRYKIIEKRQSVAFWCNPISGHATLYWYQQILGQGPKLLIQFQNNGVVDDSQLPKDRFSAERLKGVDSTLKIQPAKLEDSAVYLCASSFRAGGSYNEQFFGPGTRLTVL.

The gene calls are TRBV6-2 or TRBV6-3 and TRBJ1-6; the D gene is possibly TRBD1 (5 bases). Deletions cut 3 bases from V and 6 bases from J, with 9 bases between. The germline gives CDR1 MNHEY, CDR2 SVGEGT. This CDR3 contains 14 residues. The CDR3 DNA sequence: TGTGCCAGCAGTTATCCGCAGGGTAATTCACCCCTCCACTTT. It translates to CASSYPQGNSPLHF.

This clone has only a few counts. The J gene is TRBJ1-2, the V gene TRBV2; D is possibly TRBD1 (6 bases). Germline values: CDR1 SNHLY, CDR2 FYNNEI. The CDR3 loop spans 13 amino acids. V lost 5 bases and J 5 bases, leaving 12 bases between the germline ends. The CDR3, as DNA: TGTGCCAGCAGTAGTGGACAGAGGTATGGCTACACCTTC. Translating it yields CASSSGQRYGYTF.

The rearrangement uses TRBV27 and TRBJ1-6, with TRBD1 identical over 11 bases. Germline V gene lookup returns CDR1 MNHEY and CDR2 SMNVEV (reference sequence). The CDR3 extends over 15 amino acids. V was clipped by 4 bases and J by 7 bases; unmatched bases: 3. CDR3 nucleotides: TGTGCCAGCAGTTCTGGGACAGGGGGAAATTCACCCCTCCACTTT. Residues: CASSSGTGGNSPLHF.

The CDR3 is CASSPGHPGVNTEAFF. The CDR3 nucleotides read TGTGCCAGCTCACCAGGGCATCCCGGGGTGAACACTGAAGCTTTCTTT. This chain uses TRBV18 with TRBJ1-1; D unresolved. CDR3 length equals 16 residues. Germline lookup yields CDR1 KGHSH and CDR2 LQKENI. V dropped 2 bases and J dropped 0 bases, with 13 bases sitting between them. Drawing the rest from reference TRBV18 and TRBJ1-1, the complete variable domain is NAGVMQNPRHLVRRRGQEARLRCSPMKGHSHVYWYRQLPEEGLKFMVYLQKENIIDESGMPKERFSAEFPKEGPSILRIQQVVRGDSAAYFCASSPGHPGVNTEAFFGQGTRLTVV.

The chain uses TRBV5-4 and TRBJ1-2; the match to TRBD1 covers 8 bases. The junction had 10 bases not matched to a gene; V was cut back by 5 bases and J by 7 bases. The CDR3 runs 14 residues. Germline V gene lookup returns CDR1 SGHNT and CDR2 YYREEE (reference sequence). CDR3 amino acids: CASSWGQGASGYTF. CDR3 nucleotide sequence: TGTGCCAGCAGTTGGGGGCAGGGGGCGTCTGGCTACACCTTC.

The V call is TRBV6-5, the J call TRBJ1-2; the match to TRBD1 covers 9 bases. V lost 6 bases, J lost 4 bases, and 6 bases stayed unmatched. Germline loops: CDR1 MNHEY, CDR2 SVGAGI. CDR3 size: 14 residues. Here the CDR3 reads CASSQGQGFYGYTF. The CDR3 DNA is TGTGCCAGCAGCCAGGGACAGGGATTCTATGGCTACACCTTC.

The chain joins TRBV6-5 to TRBJ1-3; D is unresolved. V was shortened by 6 bases and J by 0 bases, with 9 bases between the two germline ends. The germline CDR1 and CDR2 sequences are MNHEY and SVGAGI. There are 14 residues in the CDR3. The CDR3, as DNA: TGTGCCAGCAGCGCGCGGAGCTCTGGAAACACCATATATTTT. This codes for CASSARSSGNTIYF.

The rearrangement joins TRBV13 to TRBJ2-2; 10 bases map to TRBD2. Germline CDR1 PRHDT, CDR2 FYEKMQ (reference sequence). This CDR3 spans 17 amino acids. The J segment lost 3 bases and the V segment lost 2 bases, leaving 6 bases of the junction unmatched. The CDR3 sequence: CASSLSGGEDYTGELFF. CDR3 in DNA: TGTGCCAGCAGCTTAAGCGGGGGGGAGGACTACACCGGGGAGCTGTTTTTT.

The chain employs TRBV6-5 and TRBJ2-1; the D is unclear. The CDR3 is made up of 15 amino acids. The V gene lost 8 bases and the J gene lost 1 base, with 15 bases spanning the gap. The germline CDR1 and CDR2 sequences are MNHEY and SVGAGI. CDR3 in amino acids: CASHPPQKSYNEQFF. CDR3 bases: TGTGCCAGCCACCCCCCACAGAAATCCTACAATGAGCAGTTCTTC.